The present entry profiles one TCR beta chain with its context. What it recognizes is unknown. The data derive from a study of T-cell memory formation after mild COVID-19. Study-level background: The TCR clusters were mostly specific to one donor. Study-wide results and caveats: Clones that contracted from day 15 to 85 were balanced CD4/CD8, while later expanders leaned CD4+. Those CD4+ clones that contracted were mainly in CM and EM (CD8+ ones in EMRA). Pre-infection memory held some responding clones, suggesting pre-existing cross-reactive T cells responded.

MiXCR, run by TCRdb on the 5' RACE reads, gives a single entry per CDR3 protein. Counted here are about 600,000 distinct CDR3 sequences, roughly 22% occurring once; the ten biggest clones make up roughly 8.1%. Source material: PBMCs or a T cell subset sorted from them (not recorded which). This clonotype was obtained from an adult woman who had mild COVID-19 (a few samples of this study predate the infection). Cell type and time point are not known.

The CDR3, as DNA: TGTGCCAGCAGCTTGGATCGGGCCGAGAACACTGAAGCTTTCTTT. It translates to CASSLDRAENTEAFF. The rearrangement uses TRBV5-5 and TRBJ1-1; D ambiguous. This CDR3 is built from 15 residues. CDR1 and CDR2 (germline): SGHKS, YYEKEE (reference sequence). The V gene lost 0 bases and the J gene lost 1 base, with 10 bases spanning the gap.